The clone carrying this TCR beta chain appeared once. The antigen is unknown. The data originate from a study of cytomegalovirus exposure and HLA in healthy donors. Study summary: HLA-typed donors contributed 65 million to 95 million unique TCRs, which were held in an early data release.

Study outcomes and limitations: A link between a missense DCLRE1C variant and TCR beta V- and J-gene trimming emerged from a later analysis. About 87% or about 30% of the time was how often most TCR beta V segments were productive, according to an earlier analysis.

Trimming removed 2 bases from V and 10 bases from J; junction bases left unmatched: 2. The CDR3 has 13 residues. Germline values: CDR1 MNHEY, CDR2 SVGAGI. The PCR ran on 60 Vbeta and 13 Jbeta primers. As originally analysed: A follow-up analysis tallied 70 million to 80 million unique TCR beta chains, roughly 11 million shared. The assay was immunoSEQ multiplex PCR, and TCRdb's table has in-frame clones only and misses some. V, J and clone size are those of that table, while D and trimming were read from the DNA. Of some 150,000 clones in the sample, roughly 83% were seen once. The TCR comes from a man between 35 and 55 years old in good health and CMV-seronegative. Specimen: PBMCs. The rearrangement uses TRBV6-5 and TRBJ1-6, with TRBD1 matching over 7 bases. CDR3 loop: CASSYGTESPLHF. DNA of the CDR3: TGTGCCAGCAGTTACGGGACAGAATCACCCCTCCACTTT.